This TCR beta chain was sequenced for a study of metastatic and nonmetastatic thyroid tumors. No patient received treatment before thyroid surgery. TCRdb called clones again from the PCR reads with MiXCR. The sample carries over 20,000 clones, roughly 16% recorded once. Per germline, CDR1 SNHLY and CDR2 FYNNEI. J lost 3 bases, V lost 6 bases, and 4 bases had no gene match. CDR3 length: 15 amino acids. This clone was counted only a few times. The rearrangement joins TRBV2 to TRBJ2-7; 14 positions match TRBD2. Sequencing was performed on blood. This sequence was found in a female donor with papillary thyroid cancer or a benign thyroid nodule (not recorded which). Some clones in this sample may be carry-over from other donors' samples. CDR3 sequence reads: CASRDGLAGGYEQYF. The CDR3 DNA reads TGTGCCAGCAGAGACGGACTAGCGGGAGGCTACGAGCAGTACTTC.